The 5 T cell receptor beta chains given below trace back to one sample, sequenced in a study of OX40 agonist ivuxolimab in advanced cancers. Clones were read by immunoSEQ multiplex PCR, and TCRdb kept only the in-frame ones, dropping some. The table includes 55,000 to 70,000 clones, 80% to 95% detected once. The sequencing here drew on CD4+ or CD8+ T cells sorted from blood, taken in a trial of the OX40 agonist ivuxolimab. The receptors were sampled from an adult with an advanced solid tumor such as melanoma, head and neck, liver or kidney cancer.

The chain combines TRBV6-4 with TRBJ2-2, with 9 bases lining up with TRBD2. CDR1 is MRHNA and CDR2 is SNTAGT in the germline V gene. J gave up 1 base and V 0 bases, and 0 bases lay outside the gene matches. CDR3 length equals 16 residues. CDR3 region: CASSDSTSGNTGELFF. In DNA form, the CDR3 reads TGTGCCAGCAGTGACTCGACTAGCGGGAACACCGGGGAGCTGTTTTTT.

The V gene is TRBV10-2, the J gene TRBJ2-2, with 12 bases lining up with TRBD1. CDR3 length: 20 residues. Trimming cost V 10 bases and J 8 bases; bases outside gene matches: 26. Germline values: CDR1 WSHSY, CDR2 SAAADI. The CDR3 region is CATRGGTGGASGSTPGELFF. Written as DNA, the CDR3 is TGCGCCACCCGAGGAGGGACAGGGGGCGCCTCGGGCTCAACTCCGGGGGAGCTGTTTTTT.

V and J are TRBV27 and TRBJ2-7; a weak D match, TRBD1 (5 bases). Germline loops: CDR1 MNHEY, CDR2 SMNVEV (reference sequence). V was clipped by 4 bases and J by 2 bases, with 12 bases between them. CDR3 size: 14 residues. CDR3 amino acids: CASSYSTATYEQYF. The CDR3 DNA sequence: TGTGCCAGCAGTTATTCGACAGCTACCTACGAGCAGTACTTC.

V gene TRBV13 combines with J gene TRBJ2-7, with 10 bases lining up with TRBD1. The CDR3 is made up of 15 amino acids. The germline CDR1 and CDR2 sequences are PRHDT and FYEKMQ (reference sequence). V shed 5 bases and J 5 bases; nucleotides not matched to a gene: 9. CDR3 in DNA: TGTGCCAGCAGCCCGACCGGGACAGGGGACCACGAGCAGTACTTC. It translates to CASSPTGTGDHEQYF.

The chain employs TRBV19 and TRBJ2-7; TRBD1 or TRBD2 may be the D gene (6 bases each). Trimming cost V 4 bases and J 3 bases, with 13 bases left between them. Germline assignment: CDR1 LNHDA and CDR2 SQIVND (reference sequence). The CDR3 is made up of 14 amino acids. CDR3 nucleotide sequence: TGTGCCAGTAGTAAAGGAGGGGACATCTACGAGCAGTACTTC. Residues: CASSKGGDIYEQYF.